The 2 T cell receptor beta chains reported below all come from one sample, sequenced in a study of T cells in Graves' hyperthyroidism and ophthalmopathy (dated by TCRdb to the late 2010s). The protocol used for the library was multiplex PCR. The instrument given in TCRdb is Illumina HiSeq 2000. TCR beta CDR3 regions were amplified from RNA transcripts. The TCR CDR3 was subjected to a first round of RT-PCR using the HTBI primer set and the Qiagen OneStep RT-PCR kit. Using fastp trimming at Q25 and MiXCR clonotype assembly, TCRdb reanalyzed the public sequencing data and kept in-frame beta chains. For every CDR3 protein sequence, its rows merge into one entry that carries the most common genes and DNA. This sample gives 750,000 to 900,000 distinct CDR3 sequences in total; more than 30% of them show up just once. Of the sample, 8.9% falls within the top ten clones. The sample consisted of blood. These receptors were obtained from a man between 18 and 29 years old with Graves' hyperthyroidism.

This chain connects TRBV20-1 to TRBJ1-5, with D possibly TRBD1 on 6 matching bases. Germline loops: CDR1 DFQATT, CDR2 SNEGSKA (reference sequence). The CDR3 totals 14 residues. Trimming removed 6 bases at V and 1 base at J, with 13 bases between. The CDR3 here is CSAPDGTSNQPQHF. CDR3 coding DNA: TGCAGTGCCCCCGACGGGACAAGCAATCAGCCCCAGCATTTT.

There are a few counts of this clonotype. The chain combines TRBV4-1 with TRBJ2-5; D remains unclear. The V gene's germline CDR1 is MGHRA and CDR2 YSYEKL. The CDR3 is made up of 13 amino acids. V gave up 3 bases and J gave up 0 bases, with 5 bases separating them. The CDR3 here is CASSQANQETQYF. In DNA form, the CDR3 reads TGCGCCAGCAGCCAGGCAAACCAAGAGACCCAGTACTTC.